This T cell receptor (beta chain) was sequenced in a study of T cell repertoires in cytomegalovirus infection. As for the study in general: Indications of both CMV infection and matching HLA type were provided by public TCR beta signatures. Overall study findings and caveats: CMV carriers having the relevant HLA were flagged by cumulative public TCR beta family frequency. Dominant in the ex vivo response were TCR beta clonotypes restricted by HLA-C and specific for CMV.

TCRdb reanalysed the reads using MiXCR and keeps one entry per CDR3 protein. The table has around 140,000 distinct CDR3 sequences, 5% to 6.5% seen once. This clonotype was recorded many times. Its antigen is still unknown. Trimming left V 5 bases short and J 10 bases short, with 18 bases between. This CDR3 has 15 amino acids. The germline V gene has CDR1 SGHTA and CDR2 FQGNSA. Sequencing used PBMCs. This TCR derives from a human donor in good health (CMV status not recorded). Some clones in this sample may be carry-over from other donors' samples. The chain joins TRBV7-2 to TRBJ1-6; D gene ambiguous. The CDR3 nucleotides are TGTGCCAGCAGCGCGCTGCTGAGTAGGCAATCACCCCTCCACTTT. Translation gives CASSALLSRQSPLHF. The full variable domain, its missing parts supplied by reference TRBV7-2 and TRBJ1-6, is GAGVSQSPSNKVTEKGKDVELRCDPISGHTALYWYRQSLGQGLEFLIYFQGNSAPDKSGLPSDRFSAERTGGSVSTLTIQRTQQEDSAVYLCASSALLSRQSPLHFGNGTRLTVT.